This record covers a single TCR beta chain. The antigen remains undetermined. This entry comes from a study of cytomegalovirus exposure and HLA in healthy donors. Study summary: The roughly 670 first-cohort repertoires shared a platform with the roughly 130 validation repertoires, as reported in a later analysis. The study, taken as a whole, reports: According to reports, the classifier identified cytomegalovirus status with high specificity and sensitivity.

Data came from immunoSEQ multiplex PCR; TCRdb stores just in-frame clones and leaves some out. The data hold 71,000 or so clones, with about 95% observed a single time. The specimen was PBMCs. The receptor was derived from a woman aged 18-30 years in good health and CMV-seronegative.

DNA for the CDR3: TGTGCCAGCAGTTACTCTAGCGGGAGGGCCTACGAGCAGTACTTC. Protein sequence: CASSYSSGRAYEQYF. The chain recombines TRBV6-5 with TRBJ2-7; 11 bases are shared with TRBD2. Germline trimming cut 0 bases from V and 2 bases from J; bases unmatched to any gene: 0. The CDR3 spans 15 residues. CDR1 is MNHEY and CDR2 is SVGAGI in the germline V gene.